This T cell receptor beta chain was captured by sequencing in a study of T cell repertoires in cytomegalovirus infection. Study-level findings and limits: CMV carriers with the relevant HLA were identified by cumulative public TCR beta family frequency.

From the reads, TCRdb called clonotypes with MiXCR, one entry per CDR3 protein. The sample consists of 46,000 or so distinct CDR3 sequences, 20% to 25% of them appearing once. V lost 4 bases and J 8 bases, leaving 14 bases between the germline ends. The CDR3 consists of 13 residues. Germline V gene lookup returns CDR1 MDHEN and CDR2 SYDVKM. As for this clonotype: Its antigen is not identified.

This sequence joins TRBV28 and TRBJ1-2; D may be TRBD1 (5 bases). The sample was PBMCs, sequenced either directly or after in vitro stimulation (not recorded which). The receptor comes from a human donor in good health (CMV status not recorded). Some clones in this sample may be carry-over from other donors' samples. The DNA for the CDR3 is TGTGCCAGCAGTTCAGCAGGGCCAGGAGGCTACACCTTC. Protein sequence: CASSSAGPGGYTF.